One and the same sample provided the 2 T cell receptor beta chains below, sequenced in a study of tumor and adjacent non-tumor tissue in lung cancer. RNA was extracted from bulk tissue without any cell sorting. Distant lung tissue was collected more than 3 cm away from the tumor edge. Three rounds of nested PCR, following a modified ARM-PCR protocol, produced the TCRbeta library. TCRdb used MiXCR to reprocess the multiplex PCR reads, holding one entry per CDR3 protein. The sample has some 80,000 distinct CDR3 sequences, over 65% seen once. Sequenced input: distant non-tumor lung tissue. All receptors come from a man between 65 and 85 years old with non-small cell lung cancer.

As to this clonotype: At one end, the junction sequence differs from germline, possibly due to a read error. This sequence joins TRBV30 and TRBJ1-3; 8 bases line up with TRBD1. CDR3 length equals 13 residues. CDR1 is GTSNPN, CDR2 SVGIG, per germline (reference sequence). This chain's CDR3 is CVWTGPSRNTIYF. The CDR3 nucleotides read TGTGTGTGGACAGGGCCCTCTAGAAACACCATATATTTT. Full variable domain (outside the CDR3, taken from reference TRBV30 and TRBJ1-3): SQTIHQWPATLVQPVGSPLSLECTVEGTSNPNLYWYRQAAGRGLQLLFYSVGIGQISSEVPQNLSASRPQDRQFILSSKKLLLSDSGFYLCVWTGPSRNTIYFGEGSWLTVV.

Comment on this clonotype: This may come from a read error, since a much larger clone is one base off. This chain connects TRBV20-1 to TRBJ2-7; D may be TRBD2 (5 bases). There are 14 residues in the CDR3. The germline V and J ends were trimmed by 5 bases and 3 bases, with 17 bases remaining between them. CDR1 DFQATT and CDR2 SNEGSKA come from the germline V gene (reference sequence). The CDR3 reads CSAGLARLIYEQYF. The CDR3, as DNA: TGCAGTGCTGGATTAGCGAGATTAATCTACGAGCAGTACTTC.